A selection of T cell receptor beta chains follows, all from one sample in a study of blood T cell repertoires in COVID-19. Using immunoSEQ multiplex PCR, the repertoire was profiled, and TCRdb retains in-frame clones only, with some absent. The table has around 150,000 clones, about 86% seen once; the top ten hold approximately 19%. Material for sequencing was peripheral blood. Receptors originate from a woman of 80 years or more with acute or convalescent COVID-19. Both conserved end residues are part of each CDR3. Fields, in order: V gene, CDR3 protein.

V: TRBV30; CDR3: CAWSRETVGNTIYF
V: TRBV21-1; CDR3: CASSKGCGRRNEQYF
V: TRBV5-1; CDR3: CASSLLTSEDTEAFF
V: TRBV19; CDR3: CASSTPGTGKDEQFF
V: TRBV9; CDR3: CASSPGSTEAFF
V: TRBV5-8; CDR3: CASSWGDRDRQPQHF
V: TRBV6-2/TRBV6-3; CDR3: CASSYSSGSNGYTF
V: TRBV7-6; CDR3: CASRRTFRNTGELFF
V: TRBV6-5; CDR3: CASRRTGAGGQPQHF
V: TRBV6-5; CDR3: CASSFRTAYSPLHF
V: TRBV5-1; CDR3: CASKGMDRGATQYF
V: TRBV5-6; CDR3: CASSLGQVHSGNTIYF
V: TRBV30; CDR3: CAWSLGGWSTEAFF
V: TRBV7-9; CDR3: CASSLGRTVNTEAFF
V: TRBV19; CDR3: CASSSPSRFTDTQYF
V: TRBV10-3; CDR3: CAISDERGFGELFF
V: TRBV2; CDR3: CASSVPGTSGGTQETQYF
V: TRBV6-4; CDR3: CASSEFRGGNSPLHF
V: TRBV28; CDR3: CASSLQGRETQYF
V: TRBV4-2; CDR3: CASSQDAGINTEAFF
V: TRBV11-3; CDR3: CASSLGLRSTDTQYF
V: TRBV27; CDR3: CASSSRGYEQYF
V: TRBV15; CDR3: CATSRDPTGKQYF
V: TRBV3-1/TRBV3-2; CDR3: CASSRTGGHTEAFF
V: TRBV6-2/TRBV6-3; CDR3: CASSNGQGYTF
V: TRBV5-5; CDR3: CASSFVGRDEAFF
V: TRBV3-1/TRBV3-2; CDR3: CASSQVAGGTYGYTF
V: TRBV9; CDR3: CASSPRTGGVSEAFF
V: TRBV5-8; CDR3: CASSFGGNSGNTIYF